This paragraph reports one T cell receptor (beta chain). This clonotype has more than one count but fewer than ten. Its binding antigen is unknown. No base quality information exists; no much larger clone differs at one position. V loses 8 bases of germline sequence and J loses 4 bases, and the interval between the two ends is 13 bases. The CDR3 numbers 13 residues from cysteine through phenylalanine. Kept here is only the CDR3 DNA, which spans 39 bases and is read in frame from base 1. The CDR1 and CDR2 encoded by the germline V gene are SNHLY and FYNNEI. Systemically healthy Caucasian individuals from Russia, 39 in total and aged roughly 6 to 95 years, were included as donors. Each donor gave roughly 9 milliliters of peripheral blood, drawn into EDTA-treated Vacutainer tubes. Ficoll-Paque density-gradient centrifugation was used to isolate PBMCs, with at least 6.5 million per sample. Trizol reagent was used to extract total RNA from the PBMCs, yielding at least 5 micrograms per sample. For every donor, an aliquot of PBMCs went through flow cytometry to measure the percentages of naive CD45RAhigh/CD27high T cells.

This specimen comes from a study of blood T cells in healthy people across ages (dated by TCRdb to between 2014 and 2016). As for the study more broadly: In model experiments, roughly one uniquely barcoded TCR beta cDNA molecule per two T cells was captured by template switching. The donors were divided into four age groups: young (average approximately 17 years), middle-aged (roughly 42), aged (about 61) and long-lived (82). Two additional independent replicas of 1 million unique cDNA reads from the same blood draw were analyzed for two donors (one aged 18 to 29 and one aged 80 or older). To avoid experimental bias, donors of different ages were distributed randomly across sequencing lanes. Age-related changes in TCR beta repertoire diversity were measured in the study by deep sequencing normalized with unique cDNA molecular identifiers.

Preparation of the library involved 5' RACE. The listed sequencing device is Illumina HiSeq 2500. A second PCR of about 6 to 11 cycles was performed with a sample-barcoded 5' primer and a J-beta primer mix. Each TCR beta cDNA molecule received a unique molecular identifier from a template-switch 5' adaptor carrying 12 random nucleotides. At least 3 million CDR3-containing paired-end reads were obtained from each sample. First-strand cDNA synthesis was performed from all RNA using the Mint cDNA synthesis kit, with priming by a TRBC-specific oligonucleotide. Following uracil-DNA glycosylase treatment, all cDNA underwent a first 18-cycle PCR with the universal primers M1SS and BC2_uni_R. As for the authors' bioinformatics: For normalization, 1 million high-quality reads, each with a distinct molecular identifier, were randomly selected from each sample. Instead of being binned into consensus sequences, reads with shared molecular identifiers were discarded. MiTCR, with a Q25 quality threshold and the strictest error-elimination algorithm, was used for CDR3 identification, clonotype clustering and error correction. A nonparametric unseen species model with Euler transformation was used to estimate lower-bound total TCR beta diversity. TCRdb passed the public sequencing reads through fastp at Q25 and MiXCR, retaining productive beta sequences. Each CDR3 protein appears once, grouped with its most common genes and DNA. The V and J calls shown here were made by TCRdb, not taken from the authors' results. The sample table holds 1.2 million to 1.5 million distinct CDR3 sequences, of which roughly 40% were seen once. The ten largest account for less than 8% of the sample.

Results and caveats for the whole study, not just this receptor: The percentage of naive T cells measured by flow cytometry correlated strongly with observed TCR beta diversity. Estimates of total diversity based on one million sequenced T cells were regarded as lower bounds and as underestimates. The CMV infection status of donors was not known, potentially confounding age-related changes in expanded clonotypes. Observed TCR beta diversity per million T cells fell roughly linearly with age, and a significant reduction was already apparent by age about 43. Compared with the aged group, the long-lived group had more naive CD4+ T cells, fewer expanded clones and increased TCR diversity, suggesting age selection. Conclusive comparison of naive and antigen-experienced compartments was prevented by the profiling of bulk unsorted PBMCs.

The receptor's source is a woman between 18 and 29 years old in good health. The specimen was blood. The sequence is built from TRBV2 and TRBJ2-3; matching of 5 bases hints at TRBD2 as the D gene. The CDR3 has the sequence CASLAREADTQYF. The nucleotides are TGTGCCAGCCTAGCAAGAGAGGCAGATACGCAGTATTTT.